A single sample gave rise to the 18 T cell receptor beta chains below, sequenced in a study of regulatory T cells in long-lasting Graves disease. Each CDR3 protein is one row after TCRdb ran MiXCR on the reads. The data show roughly 420 distinct CDR3 sequences, 50% to 75% seen once. Scientists built the TCR library using RNA that was extracted from PBMCs. The sample was peripheral blood mononuclear cells (PBMCs), taken with antithyroid drug treatment, in newly diagnosed or persistent Graves disease (not recorded which). These receptors were collected from a female donor with Graves disease.

V is TRBV11-2 and J is TRBJ2-7; TRBD1 or TRBD2 may be the D gene (6 bases each). Germline values: CDR1 SGHAT, CDR2 FQNNGV. V gave up 5 bases and J gave up 0 bases, with 17 bases separating them. The CDR3 sequence is 16 residues long. The CDR3 region is CASSPRGAIPSYEQYF. Written as DNA, the CDR3 is TGTGCCAGCAGCCCGAGGGGGGCAATCCCCTCCTACGAGCAGTACTTC.

This chain links TRBV23-1 with TRBJ2-2; D ambiguous. TRBV23-1 is an open reading frame, and its role is uncertain. Trimming removed 10 bases at V and 5 bases at J, with 20 bases between. This CDR3 contains 15 residues. The CDR3 sequence is CATQRLTKGTGELFF. The CDR3 nucleotides are TGCGCCACACAGAGGCTCACCAAGGGTACCGGGGAGCTGTTTTTT.

This chain links TRBV6-5 with TRBJ2-2; D remains unclear. Germline V gene lookup returns CDR1 MNHEY and CDR2 SVGAGI. The length of the CDR3 is 12 residues. The V and J ends lost 6 bases and 5 bases respectively, with 7 bases between them. The CDR3, as DNA: TGTGCCAGCAGCTTGAGTACCGGGGAGCTGTTTTTT. It is translated as CASSLSTGELFF.

V gene TRBV6-2 or TRBV6-3 combines with J gene TRBJ2-1; D may be TRBD2 (6 bases). The V and J ends lost 2 bases and 2 bases respectively, with 19 bases between them. Germline V gene sequence: CDR1 MNHEY, CDR2 SVGEGT. CDR3 length: 18 residues. In DNA form, the CDR3 reads TGTGCCAGCAGTTACGTAGTACGGGGGAGTAGGACCTACAATGAGCAGTTCTTC. Protein sequence: CASSYVVRGSRTYNEQFF.

The chain recombines TRBV7-2 with TRBJ2-3; D possibly matches TRBD1 or TRBD2 (5 bases each). The CDR3 runs to 15 residues. Germline CDR1 SGHTA, CDR2 FQGNSA. V was pared by 1 base and J by 1 base, with 9 bases between. In DNA form, the CDR3 reads TGTGCCAGCAGCTTAGGGGGGTCGGGCACAGATACGCAGTATTTT. Translating gives CASSLGGSGTDTQYF.

The CDR3 sequence is CASGHNSDEQYF. Written as DNA, the CDR3 is TGTGCTAGTGGCCACAACAGCGACGAGCAGTACTTC. V usage is TRBV12-5 and J usage is TRBJ2-7; D not resolved. Germline CDR1 reads LGHNT; CDR2 reads FRNRAP. The V end was cut by 6 bases, the J end by 5 bases, with 11 bases between. This CDR3 contains 12 residues.

The genes are TRBV28 and TRBJ1-5, with D perhaps matching TRBD1 (6 bases). The CDR3 extends over 16 amino acids. V lost 6 bases, J lost 2 bases, and 17 bases lay in between. Germline V lookup: CDR1 MDHEN, CDR2 SYDVKM. CDR3 nucleotide sequence: TGTGCCAGCAGACACAGGGTACTTAATGGCAATCAGCCCCAGCATTTT. The encoded protein is CASRHRVLNGNQPQHF.

This clonotype was counted a few times. This chain joins TRBV20-1 and TRBJ1-2; D perhaps matches TRBD1 (5 bases). The V gene's germline CDR1 is DFQATT and CDR2 SNEGSKA (reference sequence). Trimming removed 3 bases at V and 4 bases at J, with 6 bases between. This CDR3 has 11 residues. This CDR3 is CSARTVYGYTF. CDR3 nucleotide sequence: TGCAGTGCTAGGACAGTCTATGGCTACACCTTC.

J is TRBJ1-4 and V is TRBV7-2, with D possibly TRBD1 on 6 matching bases. V lost 5 bases and J 8 bases, leaving 18 bases between the germline ends. The CDR3 is made up of 15 amino acids. Germline-derived CDR1 and CDR2 are SGHTA and FQGNSA. The CDR3 loop reads CASSLRRGGREKLFF. The CDR3, as DNA: TGTGCCAGCAGCCTTAGGCGAGGGGGGAGGGAAAAACTGTTTTTT.

V gene TRBV3-2 combines with J gene TRBJ2-3; TRBD2, the table's D call, lacks a check against the DNA. TRBV3-2 is marked as a pseudogene. This CDR3 region has 16 residues. The CDR3 sequence is CAVPEASGRAADTQYF. Written as DNA, the CDR3 is TGTGCCGTCCCAGAGGCTAGCGGGAGGGCCGCAGATACGCAGTATTTT.

The chain links TRBV5-6 to TRBJ2-7; D is ambiguous. This CDR3 is built from 14 residues. Looked up from germline, CDR1 is SGHDT and CDR2 is YYEEEE. The V end lost 2 bases, the J end lost 1 base, and 10 bases lay between the germline ends. CDR3 DNA sequence: TGTGCCAGCAGCTTATGGGCAGATTCCTACGAGCAGTACTTC. This sequence encodes CASSLWADSYEQYF.

As DNA, the CDR3 is TGCGCCAGCAGCCCTCCAGGTGGGCAGGGCGGCTACACCTTC. It codes for CASSPPGGQGGYTF. The rearrangement uses TRBV5-1 and TRBJ1-2, with D maybe TRBD1 (5 bases). Trimming pared 4 bases from V and 8 bases from J, leaving 18 bases between. Germline values: CDR1 SGHRS, CDR2 YFSETQ. The CDR3 length is 14 residues.

The table lists this clonotype with a count of one. In DNA, the CDR3 is TGTGCCAGCAGCCAAGATGGGGCAGTGACAGATACGCAGTATTTT. The encoded protein is CASSQDGAVTDTQYF. The chain links TRBV4-2 to TRBJ2-3; possibly TRBD1 for D (5 bases). Germline V gene data show CDR1 as LGHNA and CDR2 as YNFKEQ. V was shortened by 0 bases and J by 3 bases, with 10 bases between the two germline ends. The CDR3 is made up of 15 amino acids.

This clonotype has only a few counts. The chain has TRBV4-3 and TRBJ1-2, with no clear D. CDR1 LGHNA and CDR2 YSLEER come from the germline V gene. The CDR3 has 13 amino acids. Trimming removed 0 bases at V and 4 bases at J, with 6 bases between. The chain's CDR3 is CASSQDPSYGYTF. The CDR3 nucleotides are TGCGCCAGCAGCCAAGACCCGTCCTATGGCTACACCTTC.

The V and J genes are TRBV28 and TRBJ1-3; 8 bases are shared with TRBD1. The V gene end was trimmed by 4 bases and the J gene end by 7 bases; junction bases not matched to a gene: 12. The CDR3 contains 16 residues. Germline V gene sequence: CDR1 MDHEN, CDR2 SYDVKM. The CDR3 region is CASSSEQGADLNTIYF. In nucleotides, the CDR3 is TGTGCCAGCAGTTCCGAGCAGGGGGCTGATCTCAACACCATATATTTT.

The chain employs TRBV30 and TRBJ2-1; D call uncertain. V lost 5 bases and J 0 bases, leaving 11 bases between the germline ends. Germline lookup yields CDR1 GTSNPN and CDR2 SVGIG (reference sequence). The CDR3 has 14 amino acids. CDR3 sequence reads: CAWEHRSSYNEQFF. CDR3 DNA: TGTGCCTGGGAACACCGGAGCTCCTACAATGAGCAGTTCTTC.

CDR3 sequence reads: CASSLDAGANVLTF. CDR3 DNA sequence: TGTGCCAGCAGCTTAGATGCGGGGGCCAACGTCCTGACTTTC. V gene TRBV7-2 combines with J gene TRBJ2-6; D gene ambiguous. Germline V gene data show CDR1 as SGHTA and CDR2 as FQGNSA. V was pared by 1 base and J by 4 bases, with 5 bases between. The CDR3 consists of 14 residues.

This clonotype has only a few counts. The chain links TRBV19 to TRBJ2-7, with 8 nucleotides matching TRBD2. CDR3 length: 15 residues. After removal of 5 bases from V and 3 bases from J, the junction contained 9 bases not matched to a gene. Germline V gives CDR1 LNHDA, CDR2 SQIVND (reference sequence). The chain's CDR3 is CASSPRTSRGYEQYF. The DNA of the CDR3 is TGTGCCAGTAGTCCCCGGACTAGCAGAGGCTACGAGCAGTACTTC.